These 26 T cell receptor beta chains originate from one sample sequenced in a study of T cell changes during pregnancy in multiple sclerosis. Produced via immunoSEQ multiplex PCR; TCRdb's table is partial and in-frame only. This table holds approximately 52,000 clones, almost 95% found once. The starting material was CD4+ T cells from peripheral blood mononuclear cells, obtained in the third trimester of pregnancy. These receptors were collected from a female donor with multiple sclerosis, enrolled in a pregnancy study.

Concerning this clone: At one end, the junction sequence differs from germline, possibly due to a read error. The chain uses TRBV7-9 and TRBJ1-6, with a weak D call TRBD1 (6 bases). The CDR3 is made up of 15 amino acids. Germline CDR1 reads SEHNR; CDR2 reads FQNEAQ (reference sequence). In DNA form, the CDR3 reads TGTGCCAGCAGTTTAGGCAGGACAGTGAATTCACCCCTCCACTTT. It yields the protein CASSLGRTVNSPLHF.

This chain joins TRBV29-1 and TRBJ1-3, with TRBD1 as a possible D gene (5 bases). Germline CDR1 reads SQVTM; CDR2 reads ANQGSEA. The V end lost 1 base, the J end lost 0 bases, and 10 bases lay between the germline ends. CDR3 length equals 15 residues. CDR3 sequence: CSVEGGPHSGNTIYF. The DNA for the CDR3 is TGCAGCGTTGAAGGGGGCCCCCACTCTGGAAACACCATATATTTT.

This clone has only one observation. CDR3 in DNA: TGTGCCAGCAGTGAGCCAGTACAGGGGTGGCGCGCGGATGGCTACACCTTC. It codes for CASSEPVQGWRADGYTF. The chain uses TRBV6-1 and TRBJ1-2; 7 bases are shared with TRBD1. The ends lost 3 bases at V and 6 bases at J; junction bases unmatched: 16. Germline CDR1 reads MNHNS; CDR2 reads SASEGT. The CDR3 consists of 17 residues.

CDR3 loop: CASSDGGDSPLHF. CDR3 in DNA: TGTGCCAGCAGTGACGGCGGTGATTCACCCCTCCACTTT. V is TRBV6-1 and J is TRBJ1-6; D is ambiguous. V lost 3 bases and J 8 bases, leaving 8 bases between the germline ends. Germline V gives CDR1 MNHNS, CDR2 SASEGT. The CDR3 runs to 13 residues.

The genes are TRBV10-3 and TRBJ1-2; 7 bases are a match to TRBD1. This CDR3 comprises 14 residues. Germline assignment: CDR1 ENHRY and CDR2 SYGVKD. With V trimmed by 6 bases and J by 8 bases, 12 bases remained unmatched. The CDR3 spells CAIRELGTAFGYTF. DNA for the CDR3: TGTGCCATCAGGGAACTCGGGACAGCTTTCGGCTACACCTTC.

CDR3 in amino acids: CASSPWGRTLRNEQFF. CDR3 DNA sequence: TGTGCCAGCAGTCCCTGGGGAAGGACTCTCCGCAATGAGCAGTTCTTC. The chain carries TRBV28 and TRBJ2-1; TRBD2 is a possible D gene (5 bases). Germline lookup yields CDR1 MDHEN and CDR2 SYDVKM. This CDR3 has 16 amino acids. The V and J ends lost 5 bases and 6 bases respectively, with 20 bases between them.

V is TRBV6-4 and J is TRBJ2-1; 7 bases agree with TRBD1. V lost 6 bases, J lost 6 bases, and 5 bases stayed unmatched. CDR3 length: 13 amino acids. Germline values: CDR1 MRHNA, CDR2 SNTAGT. CDR3 residues: CASSQGQANEQFF. The CDR3 region has the DNA TGTGCCAGCAGCCAAGGACAGGCCAATGAGCAGTTCTTC.

The rearrangement links TRBV6-5 to TRBJ1-4, with no clear D. The CDR3 sequence is 13 residues long. Deletions cut 7 bases from V and 6 bases from J, with 12 bases between. Per germline, CDR1 MNHEY and CDR2 SVGAGI. Here the CDR3 DNA reads TGTGCCAGCAAAGCCCCGATCGATGAAAAACTGTTTTTT. Translation: CASKAPIDEKLFF.

This sequence joins TRBV5-1 and TRBJ1-3; D gene uncertain. Germline V gene lookup returns CDR1 SGHRS and CDR2 YFSETQ. The CDR3 is made up of 17 amino acids. V was trimmed by 6 bases and J by 0 bases, leaving 19 bases between them. This CDR3 reads CASTLGSFESSGNTIYF. CDR3 nucleotide sequence: TGCGCCAGCACCCTGGGGAGCTTTGAGAGCTCTGGAAACACCATATATTTT.

Of note for this clone: This specimen includes other DNA sequences encoding the same CDR3. V gene TRBV28 combines with J gene TRBJ1-2, with 7 bases matching TRBD1. J gave up 2 bases and V 4 bases, and 4 bases lay outside the gene matches. Germline assignment: CDR1 MDHEN and CDR2 SYDVKM. The CDR3 is 14 amino acids. The CDR3 region is CASSSGTANYGYTF. The DNA for the CDR3 is TGTGCCAGCAGTTCGGGGACAGCCAACTATGGCTACACCTTC.

J is TRBJ2-5 and V is TRBV28; TRBD2 aligns across 7 bases. This CDR3 is 14 amino acids long. Trimming took 8 bases from V and 5 from J; bases not matched to a gene: 11. Germline V lookup: CDR1 MDHEN, CDR2 SYDVKM. CDR3 sequence reads: CASVGRLAWETQYF. For the CDR3, the DNA is TGTGCCAGCGTCGGAAGACTAGCCTGGGAGACCCAGTACTTC.

This clone was detected once. The chain combines TRBV30 with TRBJ1-1; D is uncertain. The V end lost 6 bases, the J end lost 6 bases, and 14 bases lay between the germline ends. The CDR3 extends over 12 amino acids. CDR1 and CDR2 (germline): GTSNPN, SVGIG (reference sequence). The CDR3 nucleotides read TGTGCCTGTAGACTCGCGTTGCCTGAAGCTTTCTTT. Its translation is CACRLALPEAFF.

The V call is TRBV14, the J call TRBJ2-5; a weak D match, TRBD1 (6 bases). Germline CDR1 SGHDN, CDR2 FVKESK. The CDR3 has 16 residues. Trimming removed 0 bases from V and 5 bases from J, with 16 bases in between. CDR3: CASSQELGTHMETQYF. The DNA for the CDR3 is TGTGCCAGCAGCCAAGAATTAGGGACACACATGGAGACCCAGTACTTC.

The rearrangement links TRBV11-1 to TRBJ2-3; TRBD2 aligns across 11 bases. The CDR3 extends over 15 amino acids. V was clipped by 3 bases and J by 6 bases; unmatched bases: 5. Germline V gene lookup returns CDR1 SGHAT and CDR2 FQDESV (reference sequence). CDR3 sequence: CASSFGLAGPDTQYF. Here the CDR3 DNA reads TGTGCCAGCAGCTTTGGACTAGCGGGCCCCGATACGCAGTATTTT.

The CDR3 region has the DNA TGTGCCAGCAGTGAAATCGGACAGGTGCTTAACTATGGCTACACCTTC. This gives the protein CASSEIGQVLNYGYTF. The chain joins TRBV2 to TRBJ1-2; 7 bases agree with TRBD1. The CDR3 is 16 amino acids. Trimming at V came to 2 bases and at J to 1 base, leaving 7 bases not matched to a gene. The germline V gene encodes CDR1 SNHLY and CDR2 FYNNEI.

V and J are TRBV29-1 and TRBJ1-3, with D maybe TRBD1 (6 bases). This CDR3 is 14 amino acids long. Trimming left V 7 bases short and J 0 bases short, with 13 bases between. Looked up from germline, CDR1 is SQVTM and CDR2 is ANQGSEA. This CDR3 reads CSAVGQRSGNTIYF. The CDR3, as DNA: TGCAGCGCGGTCGGACAGCGCTCTGGAAACACCATATATTTT.

The chain joins TRBV19 to TRBJ1-1, with 10 bases aligning to TRBD1. The V gene end was trimmed by 8 bases and the J gene end by 7 bases; junction bases not matched to a gene: 19. CDR3 size: 17 residues. The V gene's germline CDR1 is LNHDA and CDR2 SQIVND (reference sequence). The CDR3 loop reads CASGTGARGYRPDEAFF. For the CDR3, the DNA is TGTGCCAGTGGGACAGGGGCGAGGGGGTACCGACCGGATGAAGCTTTCTTT.

The chain joins TRBV30 to TRBJ2-3; 10 positions agree with TRBD2. Trimming removed 1 base from V and 3 bases from J; junction bases left unmatched: 13. The CDR3 extends over 18 amino acids. CDR1 and CDR2 from the germline V gene are GTSNPN and SVGIG (reference sequence). The CDR3 protein is CAWSGEREGQGTTDTQYF. Here the CDR3 DNA reads TGTGCCTGGAGTGGAGAGCGGGAGGGCCAGGGAACTACAGATACGCAGTATTTT.

This clone was found a few times. The V call is TRBV4-1, the J call TRBJ2-1, with TRBD2 matching over 7 bases. Germline V gives CDR1 MGHRA, CDR2 YSYEKL. This CDR3 contains 16 residues. The trim removed 1 base at V and 4 bases at J, leaving 7 bases unmatched. In DNA form, the CDR3 reads TGCGCCAGCAGCCAAGTTCGGCTAGCGGTTTACAATGAGCAGTTCTTC. It is translated as CASSQVRLAVYNEQFF.

This sequence joins TRBV7-2 and TRBJ1-2; 9 bases are a match to TRBD1. The J segment lost 5 bases and the V segment lost 10 bases, leaving 11 bases of the junction unmatched. This CDR3 is built from 14 residues. Germline-derived CDR1 and CDR2 are SGHTA and FQGNSA. The CDR3 nucleotides read TGTGCCACCCCGGAACAGGGGGCGGTTTATGGCTACACCTTC. Amino acid sequence: CATPEQGAVYGYTF.

The chain combines TRBV6-6 with TRBJ1-2; D call uncertain. Trimming shortened V by 6 bases and J by 6 bases, and 11 bases separated the two germline ends. This CDR3 has 12 amino acids. Looked up from germline, CDR1 is MNHNY and CDR2 is SVGAGI (reference sequence). The CDR3 is CASRAYRDGYTF. CDR3 bases: TGTGCCAGCAGAGCCTACAGAGATGGCTACACCTTC.

This clone was detected a few times. V usage is TRBV7-9 and J usage is TRBJ1-4, with D hard to call. With 5 bases removed from V and 7 bases from J, the gap between germline ends came to 17 bases. The CDR3 has 15 amino acids. Per the germline V gene, CDR1 is SEHNR and CDR2 is FQNEAQ (reference sequence). The CDR3 DNA reads TGTGCCAGCAGCCTAGGTGTTGGTTTCGGTGAAAAACTGTTTTTT. Encoded protein: CASSLGVGFGEKLFF.

J is TRBJ1-3 and V is TRBV4-1, with a possible D match to TRBD1 (6 bases). Germline V CDR1 and CDR2: MGHRA, YSYEKL. The CDR3 loop spans 16 amino acids. Trimming removed 0 bases from V and 1 base from J, with 10 bases in between. DNA of the CDR3: TGCGCCAGCAGCCAAGAAGGGCAGGGGTCTGGAAACACCATATATTTT. Translating gives CASSQEGQGSGNTIYF.

The rearrangement uses TRBV19 and TRBJ2-1; D remains unclear. The ends were cut back, 5 bases at V and 5 bases at J, with 13 bases in the middle. CDR3 length equals 14 residues. Germline V gene sequence: CDR1 LNHDA, CDR2 SQIVND (reference sequence). The CDR3 coding sequence is TGTGCCAGTAGTTGGTCGGAGCTACACAATGAGCAGTTCTTC. The encoded protein is CASSWSELHNEQFF.

The genes are TRBV19 and TRBJ1-2, with TRBD1 identical over 8 bases. CDR1 and CDR2 (germline): LNHDA, SQIVND (reference sequence). Trimming removed 7 bases from V and 6 bases from J; junction bases left unmatched: 10. This CDR3 spans 14 amino acids. The chain's CDR3 is CASKETGAPNGYTF. The CDR3 coding sequence is TGTGCCAGTAAGGAGACAGGGGCCCCGAATGGCTACACCTTC.

This clone was seen a handful of times. The CDR3 region is CASSLSGRGGELFF. Here the CDR3 DNA reads TGTGCCAGCAGCTTAAGTGGGCGTGGTGGGGAGCTGTTTTTT. The V call is TRBV7-3, the J call TRBJ2-2; no firm D call. The V and J ends lost 1 base and 8 bases respectively, with 11 bases between them. The CDR3 has 14 residues. Germline assignment: CDR1 SGHTA and CDR2 FQGTGA.